This is a list of T cell receptor beta chains from one sample in a study of cytomegalovirus exposure and HLA in healthy donors. Profiled with immunoSEQ multiplex PCR; TCRdb holds only in-frame clones, not every one. This sample has tens of thousands of clones, with about three quarters found just once. The specimen sequenced was PBMCs. The origin of the receptors is a male donor in good health and CMV-seropositive. Each CDR3 is given with its conserved first and last residue. A D gene is named only where the DNA matches it firmly. A row's size may be missing; if present it is once, few, many or a size class.

size	D	V	J	CDR3	DNA
few	TRBD1	TRBV19	TRBJ1-5	CASSSGQAVRPQHF	TGTGCCAGTAGTTCGGGACAGGCGGTGAGGCCCCAGCATTTT
NA	NA	TRBV7-6	TRBJ2-1	CASSFSAGTPQFF	TGTGCCAGCAGCTTCAGTGCCGGGACTCCACAGTTCTTC
NA	TRBD2	TRBV19	TRBJ2-3	CASSIPSGSITDTQYF	TGTGCCAGTAGTATCCCTAGCGGGTCGATAACAGATACGCAGTATTTT
few	NA	TRBV4-1	TRBJ2-2	CASSQDMAGAQFGELFF	TGCGCCAGCAGCCAAGATATGGCGGGGGCTCAGTTCGGGGAGCTGTTTTTT
NA	TRBD1	TRBV6-5	TRBJ2-2	CASSSGQGVTGELFF	TGTGCCAGCAGCAGTGGGCAGGGGGTCACCGGGGAGCTGTTTTTT
few	TRBD2	TRBV27	TRBJ2-7	CASSLSGTSGSYEQYF	TGTGCCAGCAGTTTATCGGGGACTAGCGGCTCCTACGAGCAGTACTTC
NA	TRBD1	TRBV2	TRBJ1-4	CASSEGTGTNEKLFF	TGTGCCAGCAGTGAAGGGACAGGAACTAATGAAAAACTGTTTTTT
NA	NA	TRBV2	TRBJ1-1	CASKSPEMNTEAFF	TGTGCCAGCAAGTCGCCGGAGATGAACACTGAAGCTTTCTTT
once	NA	TRBV28	TRBJ2-3	CASEEGLTDTQYF	TGTGCCAGCGAGGAGGGGTTGACAGATACGCAGTATTTT
NA	NA	TRBV6-5	TRBJ2-7	CASSYSRDSATEQYF	TGTGCCAGCAGTTACTCGAGGGACTCAGCCACCGAGCAGTACTTC
NA	TRBD2	TRBV28	TRBJ2-3	CASRGAGVSTDTQYF	TGTGCCAGCAGAGGAGCGGGGGTTTCCACAGATACGCAGTATTTT
NA	NA	TRBV4-2	TRBJ1-5	CASSQVGEGASNQPQHF	TGTGCCAGCAGCCAAGTAGGGGAAGGAGCGAGCAATCAGCCCCAGCATTTT
NA	TRBD2	TRBV5-1	TRBJ2-3	CASSPTSGGFTDTQYF	TGCGCCAGCAGCCCGACTAGCGGGGGGTTCACAGATACGCAGTATTTT
NA	NA	TRBV4-2	TRBJ2-1	CASSPWAGAQNEQFF	TGTGCCAGCAGCCCATGGGCGGGGGCACAGAATGAGCAGTTCTTC
NA	TRBD1	TRBV19	TRBJ2-1	CASSIKGAADHNRNEQFF	TGTGCCAGTAGTATTAAGGGGGCAGCGGACCATAATCGCAATGAGCAGTTCTTC
NA	NA	TRBV5-4	TRBJ2-4	CASSLGRAQILAKNIQYF	TGTGCCAGCAGCTTGGGCAGGGCTCAGATTTTAGCCAAAAACATTCAGTACTTC